Shown below are 11 T cell receptor beta chains from a single sample sequenced in a study of circulating CD8 cells and anti-PD-1 response in melanoma. Four subsets defined by PD-1 and/or TIGIT were sorted from live CD3+CD8+TCRalphabeta+ cells. The QIAseq Immune Repertoire TCR panel built the libraries from approximately 16 ng of total RNA. From the reads, TCRdb called clonotypes with MiXCR, one entry per CDR3 protein. The sample lists about 1,200 distinct CDR3 sequences, approximately 6.5% occurring once. Sequenced material: CD8+ T cells from PBMCs, taken at baseline or after one month of anti-PD-1 therapy (not recorded which). The receptors stem from a human donor with melanoma.

By its share, this clonotype is large (0.1 to 1%). Here the CDR3 DNA reads TGTGCCAGCAGCCCCAGGACAGGGAGGGCCAATGAGCAGTTCTTC. Protein: CASSPRTGRANEQFF. The chain links TRBV11-2 to TRBJ2-1; perhaps TRBD1 as D (8 bases). V was pared by 5 bases and J by 6 bases, with 17 bases between. The CDR3 is 15 amino acids. Germline V gene lookup returns CDR1 SGHAT and CDR2 FQNNGV.

The chain uses TRBV28 and TRBJ1-5; D is unclear. The CDR3 consists of 15 residues. V lost 7 bases, J lost 0 bases, and 13 bases lay in between. The germline V gene has CDR1 MDHEN and CDR2 SYDVKM. CDR3 coding DNA: TGTGCCAGCACTTCAATGATCAATAGCAATCAGCCCCAGCATTTT. It codes for CASTSMINSNQPQHF.

By share, this clonotype ranks as medium-sized. The V and J genes are TRBV6-5 and TRBJ2-7; D is uncertain. The CDR3 runs to 11 residues. Germline V lookup: CDR1 MNHEY, CDR2 SVGAGI. V dropped 2 bases and J dropped 6 bases, with 5 bases sitting between them. The CDR3 reads CASSYGVEQYF. In DNA form, the CDR3 reads TGTGCCAGCAGTTACGGGGTCGAGCAGTACTTC.

By frequency in the sample, this clonotype is large. The CDR3 nucleotides are TGTGCCACCAGTGACCCCGGACAGGGTGTTAACGAGCAGTACTTC. Protein product: CATSDPGQGVNEQYF. The genes are TRBV24-1 and TRBJ2-7; TRBD1 matches 8 bases. This CDR3 has 15 amino acids. Germline V lookup: CDR1 KGHDR, CDR2 SFDVKD. The J segment lost 5 bases and the V segment lost 4 bases, leaving 9 bases of the junction unmatched.

Judged by abundance, this clonotype is medium-sized. The V and J genes are TRBV11-2 and TRBJ1-1; D gene uncertain. The CDR3 is made up of 13 amino acids. The V end was cut by 3 bases, the J end by 4 bases, with 9 bases between. Germline CDR1 SGHAT, CDR2 FQNNGV. DNA for the CDR3: TGTGCCAGCAGCTTCGGCGAGGGCACTGAAGCTTTCTTT. Protein: CASSFGEGTEAFF. The full variable domain, with the rest looked up from reference TRBV11-2 and TRBJ1-1, is EAGVAQSPRYKIIEKRQSVAFWCNPISGHATLYWYQQILGQGPKLLIQFQNNGVVDDSQLPKDRFSAERLKGVDSTLKIQPAKLEDSAVYLCASSFGEGTEAFFGQGTRLTVV.

Sample share makes this clonotype medium-sized. The chain couples TRBV14 to TRBJ2-1; 7 bases map to TRBD1. Germline CDR1 SGHDN, CDR2 FVKESK. This CDR3 is built from 14 residues. V lost 6 bases, J lost 3 bases, and 5 bases stayed unmatched. CDR3 protein: CASRHRDSYNEQFF. The DNA for the CDR3 is TGTGCCAGCAGACATCGGGACAGCTACAATGAGCAGTTCTTC.

By share, this clonotype ranks as medium-sized (0.01 to 0.1%). This chain connects TRBV27 to TRBJ2-1; TRBD1 aligns across 8 bases. This CDR3 region has 15 residues. Germline V lookup: CDR1 MNHEY, CDR2 SMNVEV (reference sequence). The trim removed 2 bases at V and 4 bases at J, leaving 4 bases unmatched. CDR3 amino acids: CASSLRDRPYNEQFF. DNA for the CDR3: TGTGCCAGCAGTTTAAGGGACAGGCCTTACAATGAGCAGTTCTTC.

This clonotype is classed as medium-sized. The chain joins TRBV28 to TRBJ2-5; TRBD2 agrees at 7 bases. This CDR3 is 16 amino acids long. The trim removed 6 bases at V and 0 bases at J, leaving 10 bases unmatched. Looked up from germline, CDR1 is MDHEN and CDR2 is SYDVKM. DNA of the CDR3: TGTGCCAGCAGCTCCCTACCACTAGCGAACCAAGAGACCCAGTACTTC. This gives the protein CASSSLPLANQETQYF.

This clonotype is classed as medium-sized (0.01 to 0.1%). This sequence joins TRBV7-9 and TRBJ2-5, with no clear D. Trimming stripped 5 bases from V and 2 bases from J, with 6 bases between. The CDR3 extends over 12 amino acids. CDR1 and CDR2 from the germline V gene are SEHNR and FQNEAQ (reference sequence). The CDR3 region has the DNA TGTGCCAGCAGCCCACCGCAAGAGACCCAGTACTTC. Amino acids: CASSPPQETQYF.

This clonotype is categorized as medium-sized. The chain uses TRBV2 and TRBJ2-7, with D perhaps being TRBD1 or TRBD2 (5 bases each). Germline V CDR1 and CDR2: SNHLY, FYNNEI. This CDR3 comprises 12 residues. In DNA form, the CDR3 reads TGTGCTGGGGGAGTATCCATCTACGAGCAGTACTTC. Protein sequence: CAGGVSIYEQYF. Using reference TRBV2 and TRBJ2-7 for the parts outside the CDR3, the full variable domain is EPEVTQTPSHQVTQMGQEVILRCVPISNHLYFYWYRQILGQKVEFLVSFYNNEISEKSEIFDDQFSVERPDGSNFTLKIRSTKLEDSAMYFCAGGVSIYEQYFGPGTRLTVT.

This clonotype qualifies as medium-sized (0.01 to 0.1%). The rearrangement joins TRBV11-2 to TRBJ2-3; D is possibly TRBD2 (7 bases). There are 13 residues in the CDR3. The germline V and J ends were trimmed by 6 bases and 11 bases, with 18 bases remaining between them. CDR1 and CDR2 from the germline V gene are SGHAT and FQNNGV. CDR3 in DNA: TGTGCCAGCAGTCAAGGGCGGGGGCTAGGGCAGTATTTT. Its protein product is CASSQGRGLGQYF.